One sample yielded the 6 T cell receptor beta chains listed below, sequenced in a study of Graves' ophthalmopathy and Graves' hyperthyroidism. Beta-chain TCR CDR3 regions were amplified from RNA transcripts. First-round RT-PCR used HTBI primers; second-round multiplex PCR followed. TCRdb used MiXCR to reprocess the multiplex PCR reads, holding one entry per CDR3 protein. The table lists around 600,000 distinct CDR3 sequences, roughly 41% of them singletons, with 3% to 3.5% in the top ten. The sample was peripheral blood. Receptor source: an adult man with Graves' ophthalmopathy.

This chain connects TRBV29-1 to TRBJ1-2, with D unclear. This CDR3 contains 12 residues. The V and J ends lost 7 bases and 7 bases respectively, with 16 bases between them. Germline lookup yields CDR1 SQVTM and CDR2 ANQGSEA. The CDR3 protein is CSANRQESGYTF. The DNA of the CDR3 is TGCAGCGCAAACCGGCAGGAGAGTGGCTACACCTTC.

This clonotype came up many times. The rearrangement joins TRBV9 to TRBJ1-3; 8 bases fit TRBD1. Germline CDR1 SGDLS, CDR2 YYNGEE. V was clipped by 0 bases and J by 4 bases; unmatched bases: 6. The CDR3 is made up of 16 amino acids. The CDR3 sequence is CASSVDVTGVGNTIYF. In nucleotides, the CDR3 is TGTGCCAGCAGCGTAGATGTGACAGGGGTCGGAAACACCATATATTTT.

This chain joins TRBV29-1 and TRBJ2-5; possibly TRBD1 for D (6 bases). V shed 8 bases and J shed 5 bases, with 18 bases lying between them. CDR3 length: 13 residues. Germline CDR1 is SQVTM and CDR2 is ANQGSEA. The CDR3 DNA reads TGCAGCCCCCCCGGGGCAGGGGTGGAGACCCAGTACTTC. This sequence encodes CSPPGAGVETQYF.

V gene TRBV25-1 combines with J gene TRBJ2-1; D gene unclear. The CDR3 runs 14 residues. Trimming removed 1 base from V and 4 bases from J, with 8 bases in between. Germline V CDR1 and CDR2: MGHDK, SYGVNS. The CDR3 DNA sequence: TGTGCCAGCAGTGAATGGTCCCGGTACAATGAGCAGTTCTTC. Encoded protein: CASSEWSRYNEQFF. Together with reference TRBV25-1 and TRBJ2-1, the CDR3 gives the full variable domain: EADIYQTPRYLVIGTGKKITLECSQTMGHDKMYWYQQDPGMELHLIHYSYGVNSTEKGDLSSESTVSRIRTEHFPLTLESARPSHTSQYLCASSEWSRYNEQFFGPGTRLTVL.

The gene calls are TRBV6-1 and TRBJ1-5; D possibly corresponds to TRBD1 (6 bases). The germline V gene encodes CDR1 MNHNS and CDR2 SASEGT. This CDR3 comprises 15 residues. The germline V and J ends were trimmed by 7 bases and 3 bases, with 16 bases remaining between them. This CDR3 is CASMEQGLHNQPQHF. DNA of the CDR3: TGTGCCAGCATGGAACAGGGTCTCCACAATCAGCCCCAGCATTTT.

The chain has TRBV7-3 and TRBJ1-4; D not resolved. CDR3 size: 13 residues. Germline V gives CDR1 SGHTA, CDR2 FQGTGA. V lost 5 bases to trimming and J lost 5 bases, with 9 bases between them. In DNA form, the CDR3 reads TGTGCCAGCAGCCCCTGGTTAAATGAAAAACTGTTTTTT. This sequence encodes CASSPWLNEKLFF.